The 16 T cell receptor beta chains below all came from one sample that was sequenced in a study of patients and donors after allogeneic stem cell transplantation. TCRdb ran MiXCR on the RT-PCR reads and lists one entry per CDR3 protein. Altogether about a million distinct CDR3 sequences are present, roughly 17% being singletons, with the ten largest covering roughly 6%. The sample consisted of blood, either unsorted or a sorted T cell fraction (not recorded which). The source is a human donor who was either an allogeneic HSCT recipient or a stem cell or donor lymphocyte infusion donor (not recorded which). It is not recorded whose cells these are; they may come from a transplant donor.

At least ten counts were recorded for this clonotype. V gene TRBV12-3 or TRBV12-4 combines with J gene TRBJ1-1; D gene unclear. The CDR3 has 12 amino acids. V lost 1 base and J 11 bases, leaving 11 bases between the germline ends. The CDR3 here is CASSLEGGRAFF. As DNA, the CDR3 is TGTGCCAGCAGTTTAGAAGGCGGTCGGGCTTTCTTT.

The chain joins TRBV11-2 to TRBJ1-2; TRBD1 matches 7 bases. The V gene end was trimmed by 5 bases and the J gene end by 7 bases; junction bases not matched to a gene: 7. The germline V gene encodes CDR1 SGHAT and CDR2 FQNNGV. The CDR3 extends over 13 amino acids. CDR3 nucleotides: TGTGCCAGCAGCCAACAGGGGCGGTTTGGCTACACCTTC. Its translation: CASSQQGRFGYTF.

This clonotype was observed a handful of times. The V and J genes are TRBV20-1 and TRBJ2-3; 7 bases align to TRBD2. The CDR3 loop spans 17 amino acids. Germline lookup yields CDR1 DFQATT and CDR2 SNEGSKA (reference sequence). V dropped 1 base and J dropped 4; count of bases not matched to a gene: 14. The CDR3 spells CSARGPVLKTSSDTQYF. CDR3 coding DNA: TGCAGTGCTAGAGGCCCGGTTTTAAAGACTAGCTCAGATACGCAGTATTTT.

The sample holds many counts of this clonotype. The CDR3 coding sequence is TGTGCCAGCAGTTTAGCGGGACAGGGCACAGATACGCAGTATTTT. Its translation: CASSLAGQGTDTQYF. The chain recombines TRBV12-3 or TRBV12-4 with TRBJ2-3; 8 bases fit TRBD1. This CDR3 is built from 15 residues. Germline trimming cut 0 bases from V and 1 base from J; bases unmatched to any gene: 0.

This clonotype came up a few times. This rearrangement joins TRBV25-1 to TRBJ2-3; D ambiguous. The CDR3 extends over 14 amino acids. CDR1 and CDR2 from the germline V gene are MGHDK and SYGVNS. With 2 bases removed from V and 8 bases from J, the gap between germline ends came to 14 bases. For the CDR3, the DNA is TGTGCCAGCAGTGAAGTTACCCAGACTGGTACGCAGTATTTT. This codes for CASSEVTQTGTQYF.

This clonotype was seen a few times. V usage is TRBV20-1 and J usage is TRBJ1-3; D might be TRBD1 (5 bases). Trimming took off 3 bases at V and 2 bases at J, with 11 bases between the two ends. CDR3 length equals 14 residues. The germline V gene encodes CDR1 DFQATT and CDR2 SNEGSKA (reference sequence). Here the CDR3 DNA reads TGCAGTGCTAGTTGGGGGGGAACTGGAAACACCATATATTTT. Translation: CSASWGGTGNTIYF.

This clonotype was counted a few times. The chain recombines TRBV7-6 with TRBJ1-2, with D hard to call. Per the germline V gene, CDR1 is SGHVS and CDR2 is FNYEAQ. This CDR3 region has 12 residues. Trimming left V 5 bases short and J 3 bases short, with 7 bases between. This CDR3 reads CASSAHDYGYTF. The CDR3 DNA follows: TGTGCCAGCAGCGCACATGACTATGGCTACACCTTC.

There are many counts of this clonotype. The chain links TRBV15 to TRBJ1-6, with 7 bases matching TRBD1. J was trimmed by 2 bases and V by 9 bases; bases with no gene match: 1. The CDR3 spans 13 residues. From germline, CDR1 is LNHNV and CDR2 YYDKDF (reference sequence). The CDR3 loop is CATGQTYNSPLHF. Here the CDR3 DNA reads TGTGCCACGGGACAGACCTATAATTCACCCCTCCACTTT.

This clonotype was counted only a few times. The rearrangement uses TRBV6-1 and TRBJ2-7, with D unclear. Germline assignment: CDR1 MNHNS and CDR2 SASEGT. The CDR3 has 13 residues. The V gene lost 6 bases and the J gene lost 13 bases, with 22 bases spanning the gap. The CDR3 is CASSPTDAYERYF. The DNA for the CDR3 is TGTGCCAGCAGCCCGACGGACGCTTATGAGCGATACTTC.

The CDR3 is CATSRDPGPNEKLFF. The CDR3, as DNA: TGTGCCACCAGCAGAGATCCCGGACCGAATGAAAAACTGTTTTTT. The rearrangement links TRBV15 to TRBJ1-4; D ambiguous. There are 15 residues in the CDR3. The germline V gene has CDR1 LNHNV and CDR2 YYDKDF (reference sequence). V was shortened by 0 bases and J by 5 bases, with 10 bases between the two germline ends.

The chain employs TRBV11-2 and TRBJ1-6; D ambiguous. CDR1 SGHAT and CDR2 FQNNGV come from the germline V gene. Trimming removed 5 bases from V and 8 bases from J, with 16 bases in between. The CDR3 is made up of 15 amino acids. The CDR3 nucleotides read TGTGCCAGCAGCCTGCGATTTCTACCTGATTCACCCCTCCACTTT. This translates into CASSLRFLPDSPLHF.

This chain links TRBV5-6 with TRBJ2-7, with a weak D call TRBD2 (6 bases). CDR1 SGHDT and CDR2 YYEEEE come from the germline V gene. This CDR3 has 14 amino acids. Deletions cut 0 bases from V and 2 bases from J, with 9 bases between. Here the CDR3 DNA reads TGTGCCAGCAGCTTGGACCCGGGAGCCTACGAGCAGTACTTC. Its protein is CASSLDPGAYEQYF.

This chain connects TRBV5-5 to TRBJ2-6, with 11 nucleotides matching TRBD1. The CDR3 covers 17 residues. V shed 4 bases and J 2 bases; nucleotides not matched to a gene: 5. Germline V gene sequence: CDR1 SGHKS, CDR2 YYEKEE (reference sequence). The CDR3 nucleotides are TGTGCCAGCAGCCCCTGGACAGGGGGCGCTGGGGCCAACGTCCTGACTTTC. It translates to CASSPWTGGAGANVLTF.

This clonotype was observed a few times. CDR3 amino acids: CASSLVLAGGPGEQFF. The CDR3 DNA is TGTGCCAGCAGCTTAGTCCTAGCGGGAGGGCCGGGAGAGCAGTTCTTC. The rearrangement links TRBV11-3 to TRBJ2-1; 12 nucleotides line up with TRBD2. The CDR3 has 16 residues. Germline lookup yields CDR1 SGHNT and CDR2 YENEEA. Losses at the gene ends were 1 base for V and 10 bases for J; bases not matched to a gene: 8.

The rearrangement joins TRBV5-1 to TRBJ2-3; TRBD2 matches at 13 bases. CDR3 size: 15 residues. Germline CDR1 is SGHRS and CDR2 is YFSETQ. With 5 bases clipped from V and 4 bases from J, the junction kept 4 bases outside the gene matches. DNA of the CDR3: TGCGCCAGCAGTAGGACTAGCGGGAGTCCAGATACGCAGTATTTT. It yields the protein CASSRTSGSPDTQYF.

V usage is TRBV20-1 and J usage is TRBJ2-7; D remains ambiguous. There are 13 residues in the CDR3. Trimming cost V 3 bases and J 6 bases, with 15 bases left between them. Germline CDR1 reads DFQATT; CDR2 reads SNEGSKA (reference sequence). The CDR3 DNA reads TGCAGTGCTAGGCTTCGGCAGCGTGGCGAGCAGTACTTC. It is translated as CSARLRQRGEQYF.